This T cell receptor beta chain was retrieved from a study of shared clonotypes between healthy human individuals. As for the study in general: Ranging from 18 to 49 in age, donors were a couple of women and three men. Regarding the study as a whole: Deeper or shallower sequencing was expected to change how clonotypes are shared among donors. Sampling used blood alone; tissue repertoires probably differ.

Method: immunoSEQ multiplex PCR; TCRdb's copy keeps in-frame clones and lacks some. This table holds about 2,200,000 clones, 90% to 95% found once. In the case of this clone: Antigen: not known.

Naive CD8 cells lacked CD45RO and underwent positive selection for CCR7, leaving out terminally differentiated effector memory CD45RA+ cells. Sequenced input: naive CD8+ T cells from PBMCs. The sequence was obtained from a man younger than 35 in good health. Some clones in this sample may be carry-over from other donors' samples.

This CDR3 is CASIPQTRGGNQPQHF. CDR3 sequence (DNA): TGCGCCAGCATACCCCAAACGAGGGGTGGCAATCAGCCCCAGCATTTT. The V call is TRBV5-1, the J call TRBJ1-5, with D possibly matching TRBD1 (5 bases). The CDR3 is 16 residues long. Trimming took off 6 bases at V and 2 bases at J, with 18 bases between the two ends. Per the germline V gene, CDR1 is SGHRS and CDR2 is YFSETQ.